The rows below give T cell receptor beta chains drawn from one sample of a study of blood T cells in healthy people across ages. Via MiXCR, TCRdb re-called the 5' RACE reads, giving one row per CDR3 protein. The sample consists of hundreds of thousands of distinct CDR3 sequences, approximately 53% of them appearing once. The sequencing sample was made of blood. Receptor source: a middle-aged man in good health. The CDR3 runs from the conserved cysteine through the conserved F or W. D genes are given only for firm matches. Part of the rows lack a size; the others show once, few, many or a class for expanded clones.

13 | many | TRBJ2-5 | . | TRBV7-2 | CASSLRNQETQYF | TGTGCCAGCAGCCTAAGAAACCAAGAGACCCAGTACTTC
18 | few | TRBJ1-2 | . | TRBV6-5 | CASSYSAGTPVWGYGYTF | TGTGCCAGCAGTTACAGTGCCGGGACACCCGTTTGGGGCTATGGCTACACCTTC
15 | few | TRBJ2-5 | TRBD2 | TRBV20-1 | CSASKVAGTGETQYF | TGCAGTGCTAGTAAGGTAGCGGGGACGGGAGAGACCCAGTACTTC
15 | . | TRBJ2-7 | TRBD1 | TRBV3-1 | CASSQGTGKTYEQYF | TGTGCCAGCAGCCAAGGGACAGGCAAGACCTACGAGCAGTACTTC
14 | . | TRBJ1-2 | . | TRBV6-1 | CASSEAVDLYGYTF | TGTGCCAGCAGTGAAGCGGTAGACCTCTATGGCTACACCTTC
14 | . | TRBJ2-7 | . | TRBV6-1 | CASSEWGRESEQYF | TGTGCCAGCAGTGAATGGGGGCGCGAGAGCGAGCAGTACTTC
11 | few | TRBJ2-5 | . | TRBV29-1 | CSGQYQETQYF | TGCAGCGGACAGTACCAAGAGACCCAGTACTTC
14 | . | TRBJ1-2 | TRBD1 | TRBV20-1 | CSAQDRGLGTGYTF | TGCAGTGCCCAAGACAGGGGCTTAGGGACGGGCTACACCTTC
15 | . | TRBJ2-3 | . | TRBV24-1 | CATSDPSTSTDTQYF | TGTGCCACCAGTGATCCCTCGACTAGCACAGATACGCAGTATTTT
14 | . | TRBJ2-4 | . | TRBV6-2/TRBV6-3 | CASIGGSPKIIQYF | TGTGCCAGCATCGGCGGATCGCCTAAAATCATTCAGTACTTC
14 | . | TRBJ2-3 | . | TRBV29-1 | CSVNPTGHPDTQYF | TGCAGCGTTAATCCCACAGGGCATCCAGATACGCAGTATTTT
16 | . | TRBJ2-3 | . | TRBV20-1 | CSARDTGPVSRGTQYF | TGCAGTGCTAGAGATACGGGGCCGGTCTCTCGGGGAACGCAGTATTTT
15 | . | TRBJ2-7 | TRBD2 | TRBV10-2 | CASRPGASGAYEQYF | TGCGCCAGCAGACCAGGGGCTAGCGGGGCCTACGAGCAGTACTTC
14 | few | TRBJ2-7 | . | TRBV3-1 | CASGGTGTSYEQYF | TGTGCCAGCGGTGGTACAGGAACCTCCTACGAGCAGTACTTC
14 | . | TRBJ2-6 | . | TRBV5-1 | CASSFRTGANVLTF | TGCGCCAGCAGCTTCCGAACTGGGGCCAACGTCCTGACTTTC